This TCR beta chain was sequenced in a study of a mutant IDH1 vaccine in newly diagnosed glioma. About the research overall: Treated patients, averaging roughly 40 years, were about 62% male and approximately 38% female. The V12 visit happened in week 35, and the V13 visit happened in week 47.

A word on this clone: Its antigen is undetermined.

Time point here: week 47, end of study. Doses comprised 300 ug of mutant IDH1 20-mer peptide each, plus topical imiquimod. The CDR3 is 14 residues long. From germline, CDR1 is MNHEY and CDR2 SVGAGI. Between the trimmed V and J ends, which lost 0 bases and 5 bases, there was a span of 10 bases. Measured with immunoSEQ multiplex PCR; TCRdb has only the in-frame clones, and not every one. Counted here are around 30,000 clones, around nine tenths occurring once; the ten biggest clones make up around 11%. V gene TRBV6-5 combines with J gene TRBJ2-5; D not certain. This TCR was recovered from a woman in her twenties or thirties with glioma. Material: PBMCs, obtained from a glioma patient whose treatment included an IDH1 peptide vaccine. CDR3 region: CASSYSTWSETQYF. The CDR3 nucleotides read TGTGCCAGCAGTTACTCGACGTGGAGTGAGACCCAGTACTTC.